These 31 T cell receptor beta chains originate from one sample sequenced in a study of T cells in Graves' hyperthyroidism and ophthalmopathy (dated by TCRdb to the late 2010s). Library prep was done by multiplex PCR. For sequencing, an Illumina HiSeq 2000 was employed. The TCR beta CDR3 regions were amplified from the RNA transcripts. A first-round RT-PCR of the TCR CDR3 used the HTBI primer set with the Qiagen OneStep RT-PCR kit. TCRdb cleaned the public reads at Q25 with fastp, built clones with MiXCR and kept in-frame beta chains. All rows with the same CDR3 protein become a single entry with the most common DNA and genes. The sample table records about 570,000 distinct CDR3 sequences; 12% to 15% of these occur just once. The top ten clones comprise about 15% of the sample. Material: blood. These receptors were taken from a woman aged 40 to 50 with Graves' hyperthyroidism.

In its sample, this clonotype was seen many times. The chain joins TRBV27 to TRBJ2-7; 11 bases align to TRBD2. From germline, CDR1 is MNHEY and CDR2 SMNVEV (reference sequence). CDR3 length: 15 amino acids. Trimming removed 0 bases from V and 6 bases from J; junction bases left unmatched: 4. The CDR3 sequence is CASSLSLAGGPEQYF. In DNA, the CDR3 is TGTGCCAGCAGTTTATCGCTAGCGGGAGGTCCCGAGCAGTACTTC.

This clonotype was seen a few times. The chain couples TRBV20-1 to TRBJ2-5; 12 bases align to TRBD2. Unmatched junction bases numbered 5, after V lost 4 bases and J lost 5 bases. The V gene's germline CDR1 is DFQATT and CDR2 SNEGSKA (reference sequence). The CDR3 totals 14 residues. The DNA for the CDR3 is TGCAGTGCTACTAGCGGGAGGGCCTTGGAGACCCAGTACTTC. It is translated as CSATSGRALETQYF.

This clonotype was seen ten or more times. The chain couples TRBV28 to TRBJ1-4, with 8 bases aligning to TRBD1. The CDR3 runs to 14 residues. The germline V gene has CDR1 MDHEN and CDR2 SYDVKM. J lost 7 bases, V lost 8 bases, and 9 bases had no gene match. CDR3 in DNA: TGTGCCAGCCGCTCAGGGGGCAAGGGTGAAAAACTGTTTTTT. Residues: CASRSGGKGEKLFF.

This clonotype was detected ten times or more. The rearrangement links TRBV28 to TRBJ2-6; D might be TRBD1 (6 bases). Germline CDR1 MDHEN, CDR2 SYDVKM. CDR3 length: 15 amino acids. The V end was cut by 4 bases, the J end by 2 bases, with 9 bases between. CDR3 in amino acids: CASSSQGTGANVLTF. The DNA for the CDR3 is TGTGCCAGCAGTTCCCAGGGGACTGGGGCCAACGTCCTGACTTTC.

The chain employs TRBV6-1 and TRBJ2-7, with 7 bases that match TRBD2. CDR3 length: 16 residues. V gave up 4 bases and J gave up 3 bases; unmatched junction bases: 12. Germline CDR1 reads MNHNS; CDR2 reads SASEGT. In DNA, the CDR3 is TGTGCCAGCAGTGGGCCAAAAAGGAGCGGGAACTACGAGCAGTACTTC. Protein: CASSGPKRSGNYEQYF.

As to this clonotype: A much bigger clone sits one base away, suggesting this may be a read error. Given the absence of the conserved phenylalanine or tryptophan at the CDR3 end, a read error is likely. The chain uses TRBV20-1 and TRBJ2-7, with D possibly matching TRBD1 (6 bases). Germline V lookup: CDR1 DFQATT, CDR2 SNEGSKA (reference sequence). This CDR3 spans 15 amino acids. The V end was cut by 3 bases, the J end by 1 base, with 16 bases between. The CDR3 protein is CSARGWAGTSYEQYL. The CDR3 DNA reads TGCAGTGCTAGGGGCTGGGCAGGGACATCCTACGAGCAGTACCTC.

This clonotype occurred many times. The chain employs TRBV12-5 and TRBJ2-2; 8 nucleotides align to TRBD1. Trimming at V came to 9 bases and at J to 5 bases, leaving 8 bases not matched to a gene. The CDR3 is made up of 14 amino acids. CDR1 and CDR2 from the germline V gene are LGHNT and FRNRAP. CDR3 DNA sequence: TGTGCTAGCAACGGGGACAGGTTTACCGGGGAGCTGTTTTTT. Translation gives CASNGDRFTGELFF.

Note on this clonotype: A read error may account for a junction end that differs from germline. This rearrangement joins TRBV5-1 to TRBJ2-7, with D possibly being TRBD1 (7 bases). This CDR3 contains 16 residues. Germline assignment: CDR1 SGHRS and CDR2 YFSETQ. Here the CDR3 reads CACSLEGTAALEEQYF. As DNA, the CDR3 is TGCGCCTGCAGCTTGGAGGGGACAGCTGCTTTGGAGGAGCAGTACTTC.

The sample holds many counts of this clonotype. The chain uses TRBV3-1 and TRBJ1-6; D is uncertain. Trimming left V 1 base short and J 5 bases short, with 6 bases between. The germline V gene encodes CDR1 LGHDT and CDR2 YNNKEL (reference sequence). CDR3 length: 14 residues. CDR3 sequence reads: CASSQAQDNSPLHF. The CDR3 nucleotides read TGTGCCAGCAGCCAAGCGCAGGATAATTCACCCCTCCACTTT.

This clonotype was found many times. CDR3 in DNA: TGTGCCAGCAGTTTGATACGGGGATACCAAGAGACCCAGTACTTC. Protein product: CASSLIRGYQETQYF. V and J are TRBV12-3 or TRBV12-4 and TRBJ2-5, with D possibly matching TRBD2 (5 bases). The CDR3 consists of 15 residues. The ends were cut back, 3 bases at V and 0 bases at J, with 11 bases in the middle.

This clonotype was found many times. The V gene is TRBV28, the J gene TRBJ2-3, with 14 bases lining up with TRBD2. CDR1 MDHEN and CDR2 SYDVKM come from the germline V gene. The length of the CDR3 is 15 residues. V was pared by 7 bases and J by 4 bases, with 4 bases of the junction left unmatched. This CDR3 reads CASTRTSGRPDTQYF. CDR3 in DNA: TGTGCCAGCACCCGGACTAGCGGGAGGCCAGATACGCAGTATTTT.

This clonotype was detected only once. V usage is TRBV7-2 and J usage is TRBJ2-2, with D perhaps TRBD2 (5 bases). The V gene's germline CDR1 is SGHTA and CDR2 FQGNSA. The CDR3 covers 17 residues. V was trimmed by 3 bases and J by 8 bases, leaving 22 bases between them. CDR3 sequence (DNA): TGTGCCAGCAGCTTCCCTATGGACGGAGGCGGTGATGGGGAGCTGTTTTTT. Translation gives CASSFPMDGGGDGELFF.

This clonotype showed up just a few times. V gene TRBV20-1 combines with J gene TRBJ2-7, with a weak D call TRBD1 (6 bases). CDR3 length equals 15 residues. Germline V CDR1 and CDR2: DFQATT, SNEGSKA (reference sequence). V lost 0 bases and J 2 bases, leaving 14 bases between the germline ends. The CDR3, as DNA: TGCAGTGCTAGAGATTTCCGGCAGGGGACCTACGAGCAGTACTTC. It yields the protein CSARDFRQGTYEQYF.

This clonotype was seen many times. The J gene is TRBJ2-3, the V gene TRBV20-1; 12 bases match TRBD2. With 5 bases clipped from V and 5 bases from J, the junction kept 5 bases outside the gene matches. The germline CDR1 and CDR2 sequences are DFQATT and SNEGSKA (reference sequence). The CDR3 runs 14 residues. The chain's CDR3 is CSAPRLAGEDTQYF. CDR3 nucleotides: TGCAGTGCTCCCCGACTAGCGGGAGAAGATACGCAGTATTTT.

This clonotype was picked up a small number of times. The rearrangement uses TRBV20-1 and TRBJ2-3; 8 bases are shared with TRBD2. Germline lookup yields CDR1 DFQATT and CDR2 SNEGSKA (reference sequence). V was pared by 6 bases and J by 6 bases, with 8 bases of the junction left unmatched. This CDR3 is 13 amino acids long. The CDR3 loop reads CSANRGTSDTQYF. In DNA form, the CDR3 reads TGCAGTGCCAACCGGGGGACTAGTGATACGCAGTATTTT.

This clonotype was counted a few times. The J gene is TRBJ2-7, the V gene TRBV30, with D perhaps matching TRBD1 or TRBD2 (5 bases each). The CDR3 has 13 amino acids. Looked up from germline, CDR1 is GTSNPN and CDR2 is SVGIG (reference sequence). V gave up 1 base and J gave up 4 bases, with 11 bases separating them. CDR3 sequence: CAWSGGSGYEQYF. CDR3 DNA sequence: TGTGCCTGGAGTGGGGGGAGTGGGTACGAGCAGTACTTC.

In its sample, this clonotype was seen a few times. The chain is built from TRBV7-9 and TRBJ2-7; TRBD2 aligns across 7 bases. There are 14 residues in the CDR3. V lost 6 bases, J lost 5 bases, and 10 bases stayed unmatched. Germline CDR1 SEHNR, CDR2 FQNEAQ (reference sequence). The CDR3: CASSARGSSNEQYF. In DNA form, the CDR3 reads TGTGCCAGCAGTGCCCGCGGGAGCAGCAACGAGCAGTACTTC.

In its sample, this clonotype was seen many times. V and J are TRBV6-1 and TRBJ2-3, with D unresolved. V was cut by 2 bases and J by 1 base, with 10 bases left in between. Germline CDR1 MNHNS, CDR2 SASEGT. The CDR3 covers 15 residues. DNA for the CDR3: TGTGCCAGCAGTGAAAGTTCGCAGGGCACAGATACGCAGTATTTT. The encoded protein is CASSESSQGTDTQYF.

This clonotype was detected a few times. The J gene is TRBJ1-2, the V gene TRBV6-4; 8 bases map to TRBD1. Germline assignment: CDR1 MRHNA and CDR2 SNTAGT. Losses at the gene ends were 6 bases for V and 4 bases for J; bases not matched to a gene: 10. This CDR3 contains 15 residues. CDR3 DNA sequence: TGTGCCAGCAGCCAAACAATAACAGGGGGCTATGGCTACACCTTC. Its protein is CASSQTITGGYGYTF.

This clonotype was picked up many times. V gene TRBV3-1 combines with J gene TRBJ2-3; D gene ambiguous. Germline CDR1 LGHDT, CDR2 YNNKEL (reference sequence). This CDR3 is 11 amino acids long. V dropped 2 bases and J dropped 3 bases, with 0 bases sitting between them. The CDR3 spells CASSQTDTQYF. CDR3 nucleotides: TGTGCCAGCAGCCAAACAGATACGCAGTATTTT.

The sample holds many counts of this clonotype. The chain recombines TRBV7-3 with TRBJ2-1; 7 positions agree with TRBD2. Unmatched junction bases numbered 6, after V lost 2 bases and J lost 8 bases. The CDR3 is 14 amino acids. CDR1 is SGHTA, CDR2 FQGTGA, per germline. The CDR3 bases are TGTGCCAGCAGCTTAGCGGGAGCTGGGTATGAGCAGTTCTTC. This sequence encodes CASSLAGAGYEQFF. Based on the CDR3 plus reference TRBV7-3 and TRBJ2-1, the full variable domain is GAGVSQTPSNKVTEKGKYVELRCDPISGHTALYWYRQSLGQGPEFLIYFQGTGAADDSGLPNDRFFAVRPEGSVSTLKIQRTERGDSAVYLCASSLAGAGYEQFFGPGTRLTVL.

The chain uses TRBV29-1 and TRBJ2-2, with TRBD2 matching over 12 bases. Germline V gene lookup returns CDR1 SQVTM and CDR2 ANQGSEA. The CDR3 is 14 residues long. The J segment lost 1 base and the V segment lost 6 bases, leaving 0 bases of the junction unmatched. The CDR3 sequence is CSVLAGGNTGELFF. CDR3 nucleotides: TGCAGCGTACTAGCGGGAGGGAACACCGGGGAGCTGTTTTTT.

The chain joins TRBV12-3 or TRBV12-4 to TRBJ1-1; D is possibly TRBD1 (5 bases). The CDR3 has 13 residues. Trimming took 7 bases from V and 2 from J, leaving 11 bases between them. CDR3 sequence reads: CASTLTDNTEAFF. DNA of the CDR3: TGTGCCAGCACTCTGACAGATAACACTGAAGCTTTCTTT.

This clonotype was detected many times. V and J are TRBV12-3 or TRBV12-4 and TRBJ2-5, with 7 bases that match TRBD1. The CDR3 has 14 residues. The V gene end was trimmed by 3 bases and the J gene end by 2 bases; junction bases not matched to a gene: 3. The CDR3 region has the DNA TGTGCCAGCAGTTTCACAGGGGATCAAGAGACCCAGTACTTC. Protein sequence: CASSFTGDQETQYF.

The chain combines TRBV7-9 with TRBJ2-7; 11 positions agree with TRBD2. J was trimmed by 6 bases and V by 5 bases; bases with no gene match: 9. Per germline, CDR1 SEHNR and CDR2 FQNEAQ (reference sequence). This CDR3 contains 15 residues. The CDR3 sequence is CASSLIAGGVREQYF. In DNA form, the CDR3 reads TGTGCCAGCAGCCTGATAGCGGGAGGGGTCCGCGAGCAGTACTTC.

This clonotype was observed many times. The V call is TRBV13, the J call TRBJ1-5; maybe TRBD1 (6 bases). Deletions cut 3 bases from V and 5 bases from J, with 8 bases between. The CDR3 totals 13 residues. Germline CDR1 PRHDT, CDR2 FYEKMQ (reference sequence). DNA for the CDR3: TGTGCCAGCAGCTTGACAGGTCATCAGCCCCAGCATTTT. Translation: CASSLTGHQPQHF. Together with reference TRBV13 and TRBJ1-5, the CDR3 gives the full variable domain: AAGVIQSPRHLIKEKRETATLKCYPIPRHDTVYWYQQGPGQDPQFLISFYEKMQSDKGSIPDRFSAQQFSDYHSELNMSSLELGDSALYFCASSLTGHQPQHFGDGTRLSIL.

This clonotype showed up many times. The chain recombines TRBV28 with TRBJ1-5, with 9 bases lining up with TRBD1. Per germline, CDR1 MDHEN and CDR2 SYDVKM. CDR3 length equals 14 residues. After removal of 10 bases from V and 1 base from J, the junction contained 5 bases not matched to a gene. CDR3 loop: CAIPGQGSNQPQHF. In nucleotides, the CDR3 is TGTGCCATTCCGGGACAGGGCAGCAATCAGCCCCAGCATTTT.

This clonotype was detected only a few times. The chain links TRBV7-9 to TRBJ1-1; TRBD1 matches 12 bases. The CDR3 has 16 amino acids. Losses at the gene ends were 3 bases for V and 4 bases for J; bases not matched to a gene: 6. Germline V gene data show CDR1 as SEHNR and CDR2 as FQNEAQ (reference sequence). This CDR3 reads CASSFRDRGQSTEAFF. The CDR3 DNA reads as TGTGCCAGCAGCTTCCGGGACAGGGGGCAGAGCACTGAAGCTTTCTTT.

This chain joins TRBV12-3 or TRBV12-4 and TRBJ1-1; 9 nucleotides align to TRBD1. CDR3 length: 14 amino acids. V gave up 6 bases and J gave up 6 bases; unmatched junction bases: 8. DNA for the CDR3: TGTGCCAGCAGGCCGGGACAGGGTTTTGCTGAAGCTTTCTTT. It encodes CASRPGQGFAEAFF.

Ten or more counts support this clonotype. The chain employs TRBV28 and TRBJ1-2; TRBD1 agrees at 10 bases. V gave up 6 bases and J gave up 3 bases; unmatched junction bases: 7. The germline gives CDR1 MDHEN, CDR2 SYDVKM. This CDR3 comprises 15 residues. This chain's CDR3 is CASRDAGTGDYGYTF. The CDR3 region has the DNA TGTGCCAGCAGAGACGCCGGGACAGGGGACTATGGCTACACCTTC.

Note on this clonotype: This may stem from a read error, because a much larger clone lies one nucleotide away. This rearrangement joins TRBV13 to TRBJ1-1; D call uncertain. The CDR3 is 13 residues long. The germline V gene has CDR1 PRHDT and CDR2 FYEKMQ (reference sequence). V was cut by 8 bases and J by 6 bases, with 16 bases left in between. DNA for the CDR3: TGTGCCAGCTCGGTCGGGGAGGTCCCTGAAGCTTTCTTT. Protein sequence: CASSVGEVPEAFF.